The entry below describes one T cell receptor (beta chain). This sample was taken from a study of T cells after yellow fever vaccination. Conversion of TCR transcripts into cDNA relied on 5'RACE template switching, which added a universal primer site and UMIs. A single record per CDR3 protein comes from TCRdb applying MiXCR to the 5' RACE reads. Of 500,000 to 650,000 distinct CDR3 sequences listed, roughly 14% are singletons. The CDR3 length is 16 residues. Germline V gene sequence: CDR1 LGHNA, CDR2 YNFKEQ. Unmatched junction bases numbered 9, after V lost 4 bases and J lost 7 bases. The gene calls are TRBV4-2 and TRBJ2-1; 11 bases agree with TRBD2. This receptor was identified in a young man who received the YFV17D yellow fever vaccine. Material: PBMCs, obtained on the day of the yellow fever booster vaccination. The CDR3 here is CASSRLGTSGLNEQFF. The CDR3 DNA sequence: TGTGCCAGCAGCCGACTCGGGACTAGCGGCTTAAATGAGCAGTTCTTC.